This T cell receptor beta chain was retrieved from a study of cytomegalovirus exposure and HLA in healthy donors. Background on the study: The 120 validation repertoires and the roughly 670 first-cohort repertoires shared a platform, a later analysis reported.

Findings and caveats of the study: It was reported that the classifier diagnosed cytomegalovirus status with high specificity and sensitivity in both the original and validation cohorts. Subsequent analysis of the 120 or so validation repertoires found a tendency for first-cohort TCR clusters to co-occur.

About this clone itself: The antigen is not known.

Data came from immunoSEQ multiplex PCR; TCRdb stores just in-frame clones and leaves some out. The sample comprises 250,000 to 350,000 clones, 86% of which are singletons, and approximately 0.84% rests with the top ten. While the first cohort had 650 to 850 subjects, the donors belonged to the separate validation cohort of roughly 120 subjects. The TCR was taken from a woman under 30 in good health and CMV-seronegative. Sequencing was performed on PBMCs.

The CDR3: CAFSRGGVYGYTF. The DNA of the CDR3 is TGTGCCTTTAGCCGCGGGGGGGTCTATGGCTACACCTTC. The gene calls are TRBV30 and TRBJ1-2, with D perhaps matching TRBD1 (5 bases). Per the germline V gene, CDR1 is GTSNPN and CDR2 is SVGIG (reference sequence). Trimming removed 7 bases from V and 4 bases from J, with 16 bases in between. The CDR3 covers 13 residues. The whole variable domain, filled in from reference TRBV30 and TRBJ1-2, reads SQTIHQWPATLVQPVGSPLSLECTVEGTSNPNLYWYRQAAGRGLQLLFYSVGIGQISSEVPQNLSASRPQDRQFILSSKKLLLSDSGFYLCAFSRGGVYGYTFGSGTRLTVV.